One and the same sample provided the 30 T cell receptor beta chains below, sequenced in a study of molecular identifiers for immune sequencing clone quantification (dated by TCRdb to between 2018 and 2020). Library prep was done by PCR. Sequencing was performed on an Illumina HiSeq 4000. TCRdb trimmed the raw reads at Q25, called clones with MiXCR and kept productive beta chains. Duplicate CDR3 protein sequences are folded into a single record with the most common DNA and genes. The sample records about 100,000 distinct CDR3 sequences, around a fifth of which are singletons. The ten biggest clones cover approximately 1% of the sample. Sequenced sample: naive CD8+ T cells from blood, with Jurkat cell RNA spiked in. According to the study, the label for this sample's cell subset or site signals: FACS-sorted CD8+CD4-CCR7+CD45RA+ naive T cells. The receptors shown here come from a human donor in good health. Some libraries in this study had Jurkat cell RNA spiked in.

This clonotype was counted many times. The V call is TRBV9, the J call TRBJ1-6; D gene uncertain. V lost 4 bases and J lost 4, with 21 bases in between. Germline-derived CDR1 and CDR2 are SGDLS and YYNGEE. This CDR3 is 18 amino acids long. CDR3 DNA: TGTGCCAGCAGCCCCCAACCCTTAGATTCCACTTATAATTCACCCCTCCACTTT. Protein product: CASSPQPLDSTYNSPLHF.

A remark on this clonotype: This may be a read error: a much more frequent sequence differs by one nucleotide. This chain connects TRBV4-3 to TRBJ1-6; perhaps TRBD1 as D (5 bases). The CDR3 has 16 amino acids. Germline V lookup: CDR1 LGHNA, CDR2 YSLEER. The CDR3 nucleotides are TGCGCCAGCAGCCTGAAGGGGTTCTCCTGTAATTCACCCCTCCACTTT. Its translation: CASSLKGFSCNSPLHF.

J is TRBJ1-1 and V is TRBV2, with D possibly TRBD1 on 5 matching bases. Looked up from germline, CDR1 is SNHLY and CDR2 is FYNNEI. The CDR3 has 14 residues. Deletions cut 0 bases from V and 4 bases from J, with 9 bases between. CDR3 DNA sequence: TGTGCCAGCAGTGAAGCACGTGGGGGCACTGAAGCTTTCTTT. This encodes CASSEARGGTEAFF.

On this clonotype: Since the CDR3 does not end with the conserved phenylalanine or tryptophan, this likely comes from a read error. The chain links TRBV7-2 to TRBJ2-5; 8 bases match TRBD1. From germline, CDR1 is SGHTA and CDR2 FQGNSA. This CDR3 has 16 amino acids. The ends lost 4 bases at V and 4 bases at J; junction bases unmatched: 11. Written as DNA, the CDR3 is TGTGCCAGCAGCTCCCTACATGGGACAGGAGGAGAGACCCAGTACCTC. Its protein product is CASSSLHGTGGETQYL.

There are many counts of this clonotype. The chain carries TRBV5-4 and TRBJ2-7; maybe TRBD1 (5 bases). The CDR3 length is 16 residues. The germline V gene encodes CDR1 SGHNT and CDR2 YYREEE (reference sequence). V lost 3 bases, J lost 2 bases, and 18 bases lay in between. DNA for the CDR3: TGTGCCAGCAGCTCCCCACAGGCTCCAAGACCCTACGAGCAGTACTTC. As protein: CASSSPQAPRPYEQYF.

A remark on this clonotype: A read error is possible here, since a much larger clone lies one base away. J is TRBJ1-1 and V is TRBV10-2, with 7 bases matching TRBD1. This CDR3 contains 18 residues. Germline V gene lookup returns CDR1 WSHSY and CDR2 SAAADI. CDR3 residues: CANSEDMGQRNPYTEAFF. The CDR3 nucleotides are TGCGCCAACAGTGAGGATATGGGACAGAGAAATCCGTACACTGAAGCTTTCTTT.

This clonotype was seen repeatedly, ten times or more. The genes are TRBV13 and TRBJ2-7, with 8 bases lining up with TRBD1. Germline V gene lookup returns CDR1 PRHDT and CDR2 FYEKMQ (reference sequence). Losses at the gene ends were 4 bases for V and 6 bases for J; bases not matched to a gene: 11. The CDR3 totals 15 residues. The CDR3 spells CASSSILVDRVEQYF. The CDR3 region has the DNA TGTGCCAGCAGCTCCATCCTGGTGGACAGGGTCGAGCAGTACTTC.

This clonotype was seen at least ten times. This chain connects TRBV6-5 to TRBJ2-3; 10 bases fit TRBD1. The CDR3 has 15 amino acids. Germline assignment: CDR1 MNHEY and CDR2 SVGAGI. With 5 bases clipped from V and 4 bases from J, the junction kept 6 bases outside the gene matches. CDR3 bases: TGTGCCAGCAGTCTGACAGGGGGCTATTCAGATACGCAGTATTTT. This encodes CASSLTGGYSDTQYF.

CDR3 DNA: TGTGCCAGCAGTGAACTCCAGAGGAACTATGGCTACACCTTC. This encodes CASSELQRNYGYTF. The chain carries TRBV2 and TRBJ1-2; D unresolved. CDR3 size: 14 residues. Deletions cut 2 bases from V and 2 bases from J, with 9 bases between. The germline CDR1 and CDR2 sequences are SNHLY and FYNNEI.

This clonotype came up many times. The CDR3 coding sequence is TGTGCCACCAGTGATCACGGCCTTCCGGAGACCCAGTACTTC. Its protein is CATSDHGLPETQYF. The rearrangement joins TRBV24-1 to TRBJ2-5; D gene unclear. V lost 3 bases, J lost 5 bases, and 12 bases lay in between. Germline V gives CDR1 KGHDR, CDR2 SFDVKD. This CDR3 comprises 14 residues.

Comment on this clonotype: One base away lies a much larger clone, so this may be a sequencing read error. The CDR3 sequence is CASSLLGGRSIEKLFF. CDR3 coding DNA: TGTGCCAGCAGTTTGTTAGGGGGCAGGAGTATTGAAAAACTGTTTTTT. The V gene is TRBV27, the J gene TRBJ1-4; 7 bases are shared with TRBD1. The V gene's germline CDR1 is MNHEY and CDR2 SMNVEV (reference sequence). With 3 bases clipped from V and 7 bases from J, the junction kept 11 bases outside the gene matches. The CDR3 is made up of 16 amino acids.

This clonotype was recorded at least ten times. This sequence joins TRBV27 and TRBJ2-3; 11 bases align to TRBD2. Germline CDR1 is MNHEY and CDR2 is SMNVEV (reference sequence). V shed 5 bases and J 6 bases; nucleotides not matched to a gene: 7. This CDR3 is built from 15 residues. In DNA, the CDR3 is TGTGCCAGCAGTCCCACCCCTAGCGGGAGGGATACGCAGTATTTT. This gives the protein CASSPTPSGRDTQYF.

This clonotype came up many times. CDR3 amino acids: CSARDLADPLIDEQYF. In DNA, the CDR3 is TGCAGTGCTAGAGACCTAGCGGACCCCCTTATAGACGAGCAGTACTTC. The V call is TRBV20-1, the J call TRBJ2-7, with TRBD2 matching 7 bases. CDR1 is DFQATT, CDR2 SNEGSKA, per germline (reference sequence). The trim removed 0 bases at V and 5 bases at J, leaving 13 bases unmatched. This CDR3 is built from 16 residues.

This clonotype was detected a few times. The chain is built from TRBV7-9 and TRBJ2-1; TRBD2 agrees at 7 bases. The CDR3 is 17 amino acids. J was trimmed by 0 bases and V by 1 base; bases with no gene match: 6. CDR1 and CDR2 from the germline V gene are SEHNR and FQNEAQ (reference sequence). Here the CDR3 reads CASSLGGGGSSYNEQFF. The CDR3 DNA sequence: TGTGCCAGCAGCTTAGGGGGCGGCGGGAGCTCCTACAATGAGCAGTTCTTC.

This clonotype was detected ten times or more. V and J are TRBV4-3 and TRBJ2-7; D is perhaps TRBD1 (6 bases). The V gene lost 1 base and the J gene lost 0 bases, with 7 bases spanning the gap. This CDR3 spans 14 amino acids. Germline loops: CDR1 LGHNA, CDR2 YSLEER. The CDR3 bases are TGCGCCAGCAGCCAAGGGACAGACTCCTACGAGCAGTACTTC. Its protein product is CASSQGTDSYEQYF.

This clonotype occurred many times. V usage is TRBV19 and J usage is TRBJ1-6, with a weak D call TRBD1 (6 bases). The CDR3 covers 15 residues. Trimming shortened V by 5 bases and J by 6 bases, and 14 bases separated the two germline ends. Germline CDR1 reads LNHDA; CDR2 reads SQIVND (reference sequence). CDR3 in amino acids: CASSLAGAANSPLHF. For the CDR3, the DNA is TGTGCCAGTAGTCTCGCGGGGGCCGCTAATTCACCCCTCCACTTT.

J is TRBJ2-7 and V is TRBV7-8; TRBD1 agrees at 11 bases. The CDR3 covers 14 residues. After removal of 4 bases from V and 4 bases from J, the junction contained 3 bases not matched to a gene. Germline V gene lookup returns CDR1 SGHVS and CDR2 FQNEAQ. CDR3 bases: TGTGCCAGCAGCTGGGGACAGGGGGTTTACGAGCAGTACTTC. This sequence encodes CASSWGQGVYEQYF.

This clonotype was picked up many times. The rearrangement links TRBV13 to TRBJ2-3; TRBD1 or TRBD2 may be the D gene (5 bases each). Per germline, CDR1 PRHDT and CDR2 FYEKMQ (reference sequence). Trimming removed 6 bases from V and 0 bases from J, with 7 bases in between. This CDR3 contains 13 residues. The CDR3 DNA reads as TGTGCCAGCAGATGGGGGAGCACAGATACGCAGTATTTT. Translation: CASRWGSTDTQYF.

V and J are TRBV5-1 and TRBJ2-7, with 9 nucleotides matching TRBD1. The V gene end was trimmed by 3 bases and the J gene end by 5 bases; junction bases not matched to a gene: 12. This CDR3 comprises 16 residues. Germline V gene sequence: CDR1 SGHRS, CDR2 YFSETQ. CDR3 sequence (DNA): TGCGCCAGCAGCTCCAACCTCGGGACAGGGAACCACGAGCAGTACTTC. Translation: CASSSNLGTGNHEQYF.

This clonotype was seen more than once but under ten times. This CDR3 is CSVGPETSGPFSYEQYF. For the CDR3, the DNA is TGCAGCGTTGGACCCGAGACTAGCGGGCCCTTCTCCTACGAGCAGTACTTC. The chain combines TRBV29-1 with TRBJ2-7; 10 bases are a match to TRBD2. Germline V lookup: CDR1 SQVTM, CDR2 ANQGSEA. This CDR3 comprises 17 residues. J gave up 0 bases and V 4 bases, and 12 bases lay outside the gene matches.

In this sample, this clonotype turned up many times. The chain joins TRBV20-1 to TRBJ1-5, with 8 bases that match TRBD1. The germline V gene has CDR1 DFQATT and CDR2 SNEGSKA (reference sequence). The V and J ends lost 5 bases and 2 bases, in that order; junction bases with no gene match: 5. The CDR3 loop spans 14 amino acids. DNA for the CDR3: TGCAGTGCTCCTGACAGGGGAGGCAATCAGCCCCAGCATTTT. Translation gives CSAPDRGGNQPQHF.

This clonotype was recorded at least ten times. The CDR3 sequence: CASSINEGWSSYEQYF. CDR3 nucleotide sequence: TGTGCCAGCAGCATAAATGAAGGCTGGAGCTCCTACGAGCAGTACTTC. The gene calls are TRBV11-1 and TRBJ2-7; unclear D gene. V was pared by 5 bases and J by 0 bases, with 17 bases between. Looked up from germline, CDR1 is SGHAT and CDR2 is FQDESV (reference sequence). This CDR3 region has 16 residues.

There are many counts of this clonotype. The V call is TRBV25-1, the J call TRBJ2-7; D gene uncertain. V was shortened by 5 bases and J by 2 bases, with 4 bases between the two germline ends. The CDR3 is 11 amino acids. The germline V gene encodes CDR1 MGHDK and CDR2 SYGVNS. Here the CDR3 DNA reads TGTGCCAGCAGTAACACCTACGAGCAGTACTTC. Its protein is CASSNTYEQYF.

Notes on this clonotype: Possible read error: a much larger clone is one base away. Lacking the conserved final phenylalanine or tryptophan, this CDR3 likely reflects a read error. The CDR3 region is CASSAAKGYEQYS. The CDR3 DNA follows: TGTGCCAGCAGCGCGGCCAAAGGCTACGAGCAGTACTCC. V usage is TRBV7-7 and J usage is TRBJ2-7; D remains unclear. Germline V lookup: CDR1 SSHAT, CDR2 FNYEAQ (reference sequence). The CDR3 runs 13 residues. Trimming removed 5 bases at V and 3 bases at J, with 11 bases between.

This chain connects TRBV30 to TRBJ2-7, with D possibly being TRBD1 or TRBD2 (5 bases each). The V end lost 0 bases, the J end lost 6 bases, and 18 bases lay between the germline ends. In germline, CDR1 is GTSNPN, CDR2 SVGIG (reference sequence). The CDR3 consists of 15 residues. The CDR3 loop is CAWSVNEGMGLEQYF. CDR3 in DNA: TGTGCCTGGAGTGTAAACGAGGGAATGGGGCTCGAGCAGTACTTC.

To note about this clonotype: The CDR3 does not close with the conserved phenylalanine or tryptophan, likely indicating a read error. The chain is built from TRBV15 and TRBJ1-1, with no clear D. CDR3 length: 14 residues. Germline assignment: CDR1 LNHNV and CDR2 YYDKDF (reference sequence). Trimming shortened V by 1 base and J by 3 bases, and 9 bases separated the two germline ends. This CDR3 is CATSRVEVYTEAFL. The CDR3 DNA follows: TGTGCCACCAGCAGAGTGGAGGTCTACACTGAAGCTTTCCTT.

This clonotype was seen repeatedly, ten times or more. The junction does not match germline at one end; this may be a read error. This chain links TRBV5-1 with TRBJ2-1; D is perhaps TRBD1 or TRBD2 (5 bases each). Germline V lookup: CDR1 SGHRS, CDR2 YFSETQ. This CDR3 contains 14 residues. The CDR3 reads CASSLGGGINEQFF. The CDR3 DNA sequence: TGTGCCAGCAGCTTAGGTGGGGGTATAAATGAGCAGTTCTTC.

With respect to this clonotype: One junction end disagrees with the germline gene, perhaps due to a read error. This chain connects TRBV18 to TRBJ2-3, with TRBD1 matching 7 bases. The CDR3 contains 15 residues. Germline CDR1 is KGHSH and CDR2 is LQKENI. The CDR3 region is CAGSLDEDRRDTQYF. In DNA, the CDR3 is TGTGCCGGCTCGCTAGACGAGGACAGGAGGGATACGCAGTATTTT.

There are a few counts of this clonotype. The chain joins TRBV29-1 to TRBJ1-1; D gene ambiguous. Germline V gene data show CDR1 as SQVTM and CDR2 as ANQGSEA. Trimming took 3 bases from V and 8 from J, leaving 7 bases between them. The CDR3 totals 10 residues. The CDR3: CSVEKKEAFF. The DNA of the CDR3 is TGCAGCGTTGAGAAGAAAGAAGCTTTCTTT.

To note about this clonotype: A much larger clone lies a single base off, so this may be a read error. The chain uses TRBV6-5 and TRBJ2-5; 8 nucleotides line up with TRBD2. This CDR3 has 15 amino acids. Germline V gene lookup returns CDR1 MNHEY and CDR2 SVGAGI. In nucleotides, the CDR3 is TGTGCCAGCAGTTACGTGGCGGGGGGACAAGGGACCCAGTACTTC. It specifies CASSYVAGGQGTQYF.